The present entry profiles one T cell receptor beta chain with its context. Each CDR3 protein is one row after TCRdb ran MiXCR on the RT-PCR reads. The sample lists fewer than 800,000 distinct CDR3 sequences, over 12% occurring once. The CDR3 extends over 15 amino acids. Trimming at V came to 3 bases and at J to 9 bases, leaving 12 bases not matched to a gene. The source is a female donor in good health, serving as a healthy control. The chain couples TRBV12-3 or TRBV12-4 to TRBJ2-7; TRBD1 matches 9 bases. The sample was memory CD4+ T cells from blood. CDR3 coding DNA: TGTGCCAGCAGTTTTTCCTGGACAGGGGCCGCTTGGCAGTACTTC. Residues: CASSFSWTGAAWQYF.